This record covers a single T cell receptor beta chain. The CDR3 is 14 amino acids. The V and J ends lost 4 bases and 3 bases respectively, with 10 bases between them. CDR1 is ENHRY and CDR2 is SYGVKD in the germline V gene. The data stem from a study of T cell responses to AZD1222 COVID-19 vaccine. This table comes from immunoSEQ multiplex PCR, and its TCRdb copy is limited to in-frame clones, with some not included. This table holds approximately 79,000 clones, 83% found once. The genes are TRBV10-3 and TRBJ2-1; D might be TRBD2 (6 bases). This sequence was found in an adult who received the AZD1222 COVID-19 vaccine. The specimen comprised peripheral blood, sampled 28 days after the second AZD1222 dose. The chain's CDR3 is CAISAQGGYNEQFF. CDR3 coding DNA: TGTGCCATCAGTGCGCAGGGAGGCTACAATGAGCAGTTCTTC.